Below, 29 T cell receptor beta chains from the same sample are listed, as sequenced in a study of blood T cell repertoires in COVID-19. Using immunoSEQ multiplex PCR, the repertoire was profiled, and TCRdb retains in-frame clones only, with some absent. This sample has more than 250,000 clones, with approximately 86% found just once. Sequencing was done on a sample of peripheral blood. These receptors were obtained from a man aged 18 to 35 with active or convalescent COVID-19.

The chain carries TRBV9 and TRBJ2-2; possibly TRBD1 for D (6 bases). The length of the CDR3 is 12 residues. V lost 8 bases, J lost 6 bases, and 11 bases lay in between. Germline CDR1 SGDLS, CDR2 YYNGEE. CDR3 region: CASGGWSGELFF. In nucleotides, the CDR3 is TGTGCCAGTGGGGGCTGGTCCGGGGAGCTGTTTTTT.

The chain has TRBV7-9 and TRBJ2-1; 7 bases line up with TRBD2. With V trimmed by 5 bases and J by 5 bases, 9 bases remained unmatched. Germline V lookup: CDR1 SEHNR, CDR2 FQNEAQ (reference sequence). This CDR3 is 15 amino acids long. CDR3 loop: CASSTSGIGNNEQFF. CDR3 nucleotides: TGTGCCAGCAGCACCAGCGGGATTGGGAACAATGAGCAGTTCTTC.

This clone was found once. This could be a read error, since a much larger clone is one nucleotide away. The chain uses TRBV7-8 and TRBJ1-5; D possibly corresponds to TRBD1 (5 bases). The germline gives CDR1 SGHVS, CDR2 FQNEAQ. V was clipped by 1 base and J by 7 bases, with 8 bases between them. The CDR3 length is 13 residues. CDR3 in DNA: TGTGCCAGCAGCTTAGGCCAGGGACAGCCCCAGCATTTT. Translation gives CASSLGQGQPQHF.

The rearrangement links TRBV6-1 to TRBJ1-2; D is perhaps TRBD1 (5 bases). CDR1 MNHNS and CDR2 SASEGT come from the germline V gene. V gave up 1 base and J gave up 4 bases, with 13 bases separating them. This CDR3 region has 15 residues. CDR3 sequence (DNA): TGTGCCAGCAGTGAAGATCAGGGATACATCTATGGCTACACCTTC. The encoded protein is CASSEDQGYIYGYTF.

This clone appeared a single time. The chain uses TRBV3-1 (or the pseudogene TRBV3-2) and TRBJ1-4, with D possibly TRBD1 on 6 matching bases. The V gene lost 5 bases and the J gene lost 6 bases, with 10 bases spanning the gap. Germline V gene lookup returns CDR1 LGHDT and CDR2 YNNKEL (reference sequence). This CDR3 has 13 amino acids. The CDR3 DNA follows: TGTGCCAGCAGCGCTGGACAGTATGAAAAACTGTTTTTT. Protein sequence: CASSAGQYEKLFF.

The CDR3, as DNA: TGTGCCAGTAGTACAGGCTATGGCTACACCTTC. Translation gives CASSTGYGYTF. This chain joins TRBV19 and TRBJ1-2; D is undetermined. The CDR3 has 11 amino acids. Trimming pared 4 bases from V and 4 bases from J, leaving 4 bases between. Germline CDR1 is LNHDA and CDR2 is SQIVND (reference sequence).

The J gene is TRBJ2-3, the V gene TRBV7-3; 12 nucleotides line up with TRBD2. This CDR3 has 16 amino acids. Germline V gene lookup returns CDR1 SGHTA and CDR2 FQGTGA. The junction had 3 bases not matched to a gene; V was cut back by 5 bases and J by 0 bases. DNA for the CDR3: TGTGCCAGCAGCCCAGGACTAGCGGGGAGCACAGATACGCAGTATTTT. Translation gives CASSPGLAGSTDTQYF.

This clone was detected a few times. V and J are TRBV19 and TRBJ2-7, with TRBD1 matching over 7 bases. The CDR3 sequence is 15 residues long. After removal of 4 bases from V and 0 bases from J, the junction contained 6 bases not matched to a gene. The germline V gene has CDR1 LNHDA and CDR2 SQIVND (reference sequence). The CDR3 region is CASSTTGVFSYEQYF. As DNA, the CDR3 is TGTGCCAGTAGTACTACAGGGGTGTTCTCCTACGAGCAGTACTTC.

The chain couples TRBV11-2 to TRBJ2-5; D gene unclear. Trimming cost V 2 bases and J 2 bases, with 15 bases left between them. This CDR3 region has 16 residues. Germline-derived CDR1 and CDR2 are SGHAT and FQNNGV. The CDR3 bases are TGTGCCAGCAGCTTAACTCTGAGCAGGATTCAAGAGACCCAGTACTTC. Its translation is CASSLTLSRIQETQYF.

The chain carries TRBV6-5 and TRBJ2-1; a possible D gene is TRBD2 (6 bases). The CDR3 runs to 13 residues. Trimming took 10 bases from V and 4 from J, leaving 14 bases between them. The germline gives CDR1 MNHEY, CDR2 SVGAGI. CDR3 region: CATRVAAYNEQFF. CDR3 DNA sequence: TGTGCCACCCGAGTAGCGGCTTACAATGAGCAGTTCTTC.

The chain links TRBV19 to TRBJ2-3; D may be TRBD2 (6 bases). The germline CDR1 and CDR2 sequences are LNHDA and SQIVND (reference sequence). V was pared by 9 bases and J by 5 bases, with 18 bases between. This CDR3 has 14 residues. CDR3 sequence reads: CASERVPQGDTQYF. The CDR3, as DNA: TGTGCCAGCGAGCGGGTGCCTCAGGGAGATACGCAGTATTTT.

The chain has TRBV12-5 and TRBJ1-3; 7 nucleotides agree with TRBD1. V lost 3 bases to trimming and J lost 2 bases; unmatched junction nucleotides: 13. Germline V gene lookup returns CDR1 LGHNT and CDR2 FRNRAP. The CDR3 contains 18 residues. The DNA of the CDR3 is TGTGCTAGTGGTTTCACTACCTCTACAGGGGCGGCTGGAAACACCATATATTTT. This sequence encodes CASGFTTSTGAAGNTIYF.

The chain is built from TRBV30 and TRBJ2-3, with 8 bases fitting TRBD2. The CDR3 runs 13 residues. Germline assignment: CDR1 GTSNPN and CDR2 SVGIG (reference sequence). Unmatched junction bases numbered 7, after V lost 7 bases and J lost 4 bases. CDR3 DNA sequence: TGTGCCTCCTCTAGCGGGTGGTCAGATACGCAGTATTTT. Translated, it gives CASSSGWSDTQYF.

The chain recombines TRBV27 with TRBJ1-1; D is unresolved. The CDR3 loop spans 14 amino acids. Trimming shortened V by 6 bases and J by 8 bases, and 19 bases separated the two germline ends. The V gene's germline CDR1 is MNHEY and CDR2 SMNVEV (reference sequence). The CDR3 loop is CASSRTQTASEAFF. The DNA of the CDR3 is TGTGCCAGCAGCCGAACACAAACCGCCTCCGAAGCTTTCTTT.

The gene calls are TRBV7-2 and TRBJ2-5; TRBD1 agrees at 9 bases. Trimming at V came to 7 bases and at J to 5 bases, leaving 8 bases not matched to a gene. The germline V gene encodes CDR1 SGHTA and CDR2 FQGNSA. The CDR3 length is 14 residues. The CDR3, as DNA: TGTGCCAGCAAGTGGACAGGGGATCGGGAGACCCAGTACTTC. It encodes CASKWTGDRETQYF.

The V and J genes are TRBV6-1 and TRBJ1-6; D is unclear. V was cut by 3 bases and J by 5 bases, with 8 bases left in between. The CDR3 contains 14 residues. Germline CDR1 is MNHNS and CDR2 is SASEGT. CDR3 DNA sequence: TGTGCCAGCAGTGAGGCGGGGAATAATTCACCCCTCCACTTT. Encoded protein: CASSEAGNNSPLHF.

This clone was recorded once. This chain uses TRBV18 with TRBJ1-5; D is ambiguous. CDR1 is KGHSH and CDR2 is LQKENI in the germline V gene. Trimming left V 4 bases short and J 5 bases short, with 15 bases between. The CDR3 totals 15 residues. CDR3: CASSLSRGVDQPQHF. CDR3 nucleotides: TGTGCCAGCTCACTGAGTCGAGGTGTTGATCAGCCCCAGCATTTT.

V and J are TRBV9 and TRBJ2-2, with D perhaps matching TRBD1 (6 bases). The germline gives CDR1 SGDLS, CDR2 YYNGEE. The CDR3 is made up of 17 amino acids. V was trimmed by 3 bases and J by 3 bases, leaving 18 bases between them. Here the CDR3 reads CASSANRQVVDTGELFF. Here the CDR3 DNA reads TGTGCCAGCAGCGCAAACAGACAGGTCGTCGACACCGGGGAGCTGTTTTTT.

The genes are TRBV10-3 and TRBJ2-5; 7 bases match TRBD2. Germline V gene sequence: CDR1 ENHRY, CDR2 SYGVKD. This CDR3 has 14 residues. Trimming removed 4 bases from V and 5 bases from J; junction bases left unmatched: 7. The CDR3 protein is CAISGISGGETQYF. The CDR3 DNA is TGTGCCATCAGTGGTATCTCGGGGGGTGAGACCCAGTACTTC.

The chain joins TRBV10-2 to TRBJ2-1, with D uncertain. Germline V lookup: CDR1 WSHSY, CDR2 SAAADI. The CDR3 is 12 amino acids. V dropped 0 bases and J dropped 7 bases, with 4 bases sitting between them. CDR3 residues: CASSESRNEQFF. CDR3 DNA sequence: TGCGCCAGCAGTGAGTCGAGAAATGAGCAGTTCTTC.

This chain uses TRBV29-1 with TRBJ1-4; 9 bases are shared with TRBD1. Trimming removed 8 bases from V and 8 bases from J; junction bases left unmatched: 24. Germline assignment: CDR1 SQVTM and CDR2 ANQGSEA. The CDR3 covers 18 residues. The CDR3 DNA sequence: TGCAGCACGGACCCCCGGGACAGGGAAAGGTGTGTGAAAGAAAAACTGTTTTTT. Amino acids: CSTDPRDRERCVKEKLFF.

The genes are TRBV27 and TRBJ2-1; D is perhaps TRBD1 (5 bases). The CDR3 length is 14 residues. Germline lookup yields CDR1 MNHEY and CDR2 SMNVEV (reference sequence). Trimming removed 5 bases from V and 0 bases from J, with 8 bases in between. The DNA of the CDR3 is TGTGCCAGCAGTCCTCAGGGCTCCTACAATGAGCAGTTCTTC. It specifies CASSPQGSYNEQFF.

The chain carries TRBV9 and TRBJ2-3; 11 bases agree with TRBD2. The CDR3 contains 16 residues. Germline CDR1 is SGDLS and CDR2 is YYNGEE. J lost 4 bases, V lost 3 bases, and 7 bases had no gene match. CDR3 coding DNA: TGTGCCAGCAGCGCCACTAGCGGGGGTGGGGCAGATACGCAGTATTTT. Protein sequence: CASSATSGGGADTQYF.

The CDR3: CARGGGLSSYEQYF. In DNA form, the CDR3 reads TGTGCCAGGGGAGGGGGACTCTCAAGCTACGAGCAGTACTTC. This chain links TRBV2 with TRBJ2-7, with D perhaps matching TRBD2 (7 bases). CDR3 length: 14 amino acids. Trimming stripped 9 bases from V and 3 bases from J, with 18 bases between. CDR1 SNHLY and CDR2 FYNNEI come from the germline V gene.

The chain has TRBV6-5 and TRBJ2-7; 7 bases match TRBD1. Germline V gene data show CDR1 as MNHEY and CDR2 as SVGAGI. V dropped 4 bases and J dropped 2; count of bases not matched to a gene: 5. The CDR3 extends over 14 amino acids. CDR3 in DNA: TGTGCCAGCAGTTTGGACAGGTCTCCCTACGAGCAGTACTTC. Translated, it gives CASSLDRSPYEQYF.

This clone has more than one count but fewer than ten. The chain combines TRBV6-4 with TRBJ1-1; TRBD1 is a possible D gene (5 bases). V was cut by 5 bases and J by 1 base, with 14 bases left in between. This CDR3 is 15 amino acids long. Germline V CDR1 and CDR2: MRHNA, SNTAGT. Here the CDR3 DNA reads TGTGCCAGCAGTCCCACGGGGGTCCAGAACACTGAAGCTTTCTTT. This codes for CASSPTGVQNTEAFF.

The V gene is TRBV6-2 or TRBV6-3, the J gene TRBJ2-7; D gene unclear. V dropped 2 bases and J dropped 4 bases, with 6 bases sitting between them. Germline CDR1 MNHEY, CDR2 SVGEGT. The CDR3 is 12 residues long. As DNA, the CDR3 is TGTGCCAGCAGTTACCCTCTATACGAGCAGTACTTC. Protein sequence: CASSYPLYEQYF.

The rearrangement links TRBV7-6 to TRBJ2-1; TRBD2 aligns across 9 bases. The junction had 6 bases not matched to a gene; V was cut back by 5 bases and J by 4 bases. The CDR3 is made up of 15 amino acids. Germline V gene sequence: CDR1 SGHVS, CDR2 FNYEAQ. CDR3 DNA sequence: TGTGCCAGCAGCCCCGGGACTAGCAGGTACAATGAGCAGTTCTTC. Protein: CASSPGTSRYNEQFF. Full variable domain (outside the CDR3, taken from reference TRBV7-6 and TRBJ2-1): GAGVSQSPRYKVTKRGQDVALRCDPISGHVSLYWYRQALGQGPEFLTYFNYEAQQDKSGLPNDRFSAERPEGSISTLTIQRTEQRDSAMYRCASSPGTSRYNEQFFGPGTRLTVL.

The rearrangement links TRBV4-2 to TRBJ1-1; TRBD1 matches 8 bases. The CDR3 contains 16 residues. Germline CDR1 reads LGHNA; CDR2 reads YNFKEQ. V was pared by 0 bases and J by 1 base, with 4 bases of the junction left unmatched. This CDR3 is CASSQELGQGNTEAFF. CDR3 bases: TGTGCCAGCAGCCAAGAACTAGGACAGGGGAACACTGAAGCTTTCTTT.